The present T cell receptor (beta chain) was sequenced within a study of blood T cell repertoires in COVID-19. Study information: Material from acute and convalescent COVID-19 was sourced from the United States, Italy and Spain. The cDNA or gDNA used as material had been derived from T cells, B-cell-depleted T cells, or PBMCs.

The V end was cut by 6 bases, the J end by 2 bases, with 13 bases between. The CDR3 totals 14 residues. Germline CDR1 and CDR2: KGHSH and LQKENI. Source study methods: Reference gene primer amplification yielded estimated nucleated cell counts. The method was immunoSEQ multiplex PCR; TCRdb's version includes in-frame clones alone and lacks a portion of them. For V, J and clone size, that table is used; D and trimming come from the DNA. Among tens of thousands of clones listed, 79% were seen once. Input material: peripheral blood. The rearrangement uses TRBV18 and TRBJ1-1; D gene unclear. This receptor was identified in a human donor in a cohort sampled during active COVID-19. The CDR3 is CASSRGTENTEAFF. The CDR3 bases are TGTGCCAGCTCGCGGGGAACAGAAAACACTGAAGCTTTCTTT.